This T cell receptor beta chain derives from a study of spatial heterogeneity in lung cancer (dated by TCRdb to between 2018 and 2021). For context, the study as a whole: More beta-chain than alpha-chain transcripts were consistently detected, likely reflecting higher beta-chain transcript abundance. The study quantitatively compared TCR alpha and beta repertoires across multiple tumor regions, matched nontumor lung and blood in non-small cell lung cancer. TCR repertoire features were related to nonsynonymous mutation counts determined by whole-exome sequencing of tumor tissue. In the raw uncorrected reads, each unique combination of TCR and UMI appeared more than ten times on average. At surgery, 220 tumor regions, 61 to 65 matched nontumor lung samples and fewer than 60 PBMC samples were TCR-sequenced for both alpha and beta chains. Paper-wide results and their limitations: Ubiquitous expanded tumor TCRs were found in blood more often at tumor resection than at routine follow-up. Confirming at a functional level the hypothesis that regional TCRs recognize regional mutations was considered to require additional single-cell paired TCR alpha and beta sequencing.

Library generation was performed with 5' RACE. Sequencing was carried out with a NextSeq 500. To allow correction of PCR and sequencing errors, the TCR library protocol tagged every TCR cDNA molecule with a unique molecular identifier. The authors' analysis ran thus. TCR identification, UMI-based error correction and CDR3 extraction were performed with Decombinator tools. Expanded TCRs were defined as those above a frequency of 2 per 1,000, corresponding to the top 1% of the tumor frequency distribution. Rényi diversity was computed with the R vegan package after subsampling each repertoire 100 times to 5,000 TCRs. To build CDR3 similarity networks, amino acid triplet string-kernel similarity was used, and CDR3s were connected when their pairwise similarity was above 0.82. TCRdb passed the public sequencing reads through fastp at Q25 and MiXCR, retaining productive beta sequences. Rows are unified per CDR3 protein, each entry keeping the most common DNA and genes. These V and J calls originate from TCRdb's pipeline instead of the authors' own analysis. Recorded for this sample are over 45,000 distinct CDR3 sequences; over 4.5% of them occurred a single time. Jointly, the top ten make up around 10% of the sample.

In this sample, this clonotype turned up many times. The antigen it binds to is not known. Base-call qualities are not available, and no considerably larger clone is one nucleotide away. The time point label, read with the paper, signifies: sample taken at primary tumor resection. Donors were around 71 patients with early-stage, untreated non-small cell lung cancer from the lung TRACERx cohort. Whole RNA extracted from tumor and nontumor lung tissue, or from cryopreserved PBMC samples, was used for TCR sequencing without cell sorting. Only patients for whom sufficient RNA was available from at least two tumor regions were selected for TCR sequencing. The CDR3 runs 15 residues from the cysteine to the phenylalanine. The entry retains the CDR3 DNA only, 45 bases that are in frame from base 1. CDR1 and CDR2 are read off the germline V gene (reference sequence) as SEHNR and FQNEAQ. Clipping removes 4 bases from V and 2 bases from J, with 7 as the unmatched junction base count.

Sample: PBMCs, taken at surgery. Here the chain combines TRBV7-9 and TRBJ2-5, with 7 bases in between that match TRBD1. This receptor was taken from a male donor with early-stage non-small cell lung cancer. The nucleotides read TGTGCCAGCAGCTGGTGGACAGGCGGTCAAGAGACCCAGTACTTC. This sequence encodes CASSWWTGGQETQYF.